This T cell receptor (beta chain) was captured in a study of cytomegalovirus exposure and HLA in healthy donors. Study details: Earlier, 150 million to 200 million T cells were analyzed, and over 95 million unique TCR beta sequences were found among them. Study results and caveats: Later work associated over 15,000 TCR beta sequences with HLA alleles at 0.05 false discovery rate. Testing in vitro showed a few CMV-associated chains specific for CMV antigens.

A multiplex PCR was run with 60 Vbeta primers and 13 Jbeta primers. Produced via immunoSEQ multiplex PCR; TCRdb's table is partial and in-frame only. The sample shows roughly 120,000 clones, over 70% of them seen only once. The germline V gene encodes CDR1 SGHDN and CDR2 FVKESK. V shed 0 bases and J 10 bases; nucleotides not matched to a gene: 8. The CDR3 totals 14 residues. Points on this clone: The antigen is not known.

The TCR comes from a middle-aged woman in good health and CMV-seronegative. The chain couples TRBV14 to TRBJ1-1; TRBD1 agrees at 7 bases. Sequenced input: PBMCs. The CDR3 spells CASSQDVAGGRAFF. CDR3 DNA sequence: TGTGCCAGCAGCCAAGATGTGGCAGGGGGTCGAGCTTTCTTT.